The 14 T cell receptor beta chains reported below all come from one sample, sequenced in a study of neurological immune-mediated disorders. Via MiXCR, TCRdb re-called the 5' RACE reads, giving one row per CDR3 protein. The sample yields approximately 66,000 distinct CDR3 sequences, around 3.7% seen once. The specimen sequenced was PBMCs. All receptors come from a man in his forties with multiple sclerosis.

This clonotype was picked up many times. This rearrangement joins TRBV2 to TRBJ2-5; 9 nucleotides align to TRBD2. Germline assignment: CDR1 SNHLY and CDR2 FYNNEI. The CDR3 totals 15 residues. The J segment lost 4 bases and the V segment lost 4 bases, leaving 7 bases of the junction unmatched. CDR3 protein: CASSVDSGGIETQYF. The CDR3 bases are TGTGCCAGCAGTGTCGATAGCGGGGGAATAGAGACCCAGTACTTC.

This clonotype showed up many times. The chain uses TRBV20-1 and TRBJ2-3, with 8 bases identical to TRBD1. The V and J ends lost 3 bases and 4 bases, in that order; junction bases with no gene match: 15. The CDR3 sequence is 17 residues long. Germline V gene sequence: CDR1 DFQATT, CDR2 SNEGSKA (reference sequence). The CDR3 DNA sequence: TGCAGTGCTAGTTCTATCAGGGGGCGCGGGATGGCAGATACGCAGTATTTT. It is translated as CSASSIRGRGMADTQYF.

This clonotype has just a few counts. V and J are TRBV28 and TRBJ2-7; weak D call: TRBD2 (5 bases). The V and J ends lost 0 bases and 0 bases respectively, with 9 bases between them. The length of the CDR3 is 15 residues. The germline CDR1 and CDR2 sequences are MDHEN and SYDVKM. CDR3 in DNA: TGTGCCAGCAGTTTATGGGCTAGCAGCTCCTACGAGCAGTACTTC. Amino acid sequence: CASSLWASSSYEQYF.

Note on this clonotype: A much larger clone differs by one base, so this may be a read error. The rearrangement links TRBV5-6 to TRBJ2-7, with D perhaps TRBD1 (6 bases). CDR3 length: 17 amino acids. From germline, CDR1 is SGHDT and CDR2 YYEEEE. CDR3 residues: CDSSLGTPWTVSYEQYF. CDR3 in DNA: TGTGACAGCAGCTTGGGGACACCATGGACAGTCTCCTACGAGCAGTACTTC. Together with reference TRBV5-6 and TRBJ2-7, the CDR3 gives the full variable domain: DAGVTQSPTHLIKTRGQQVTLRCSPKSGHDTVSWYQQALGQGPQFIFQYYEEEERQRGNFPDRFSGHQFPNYSSELNVNALLLGDSALYLCDSSLGTPWTVSYEQYFGPGTRLTVT.

This clonotype showed up many times. The rearrangement links TRBV5-1 to TRBJ2-1; no firm D call. The CDR3 contains 12 residues. Trimming took off 3 bases at V and 9 bases at J, with 10 bases between the two ends. Germline V CDR1 and CDR2: SGHRS, YFSETQ. The chain's CDR3 is CASSSTRAEQFF. The CDR3 nucleotides read TGCGCCAGCAGCTCTACCCGGGCTGAGCAGTTCTTC.

This clonotype was recorded many times. The chain is built from TRBV7-2 and TRBJ2-3; 10 positions match TRBD2. From germline, CDR1 is SGHTA and CDR2 FQGNSA. V lost 6 bases and J lost 2; bases outside the gene matches: 8. The CDR3 totals 16 residues. CDR3 sequence reads: CASSRTSGYYTDTQYF. CDR3 nucleotides: TGTGCCAGCAGTCGGACTAGCGGCTATTACACAGATACGCAGTATTTT. Full variable domain (remainder filled in from reference TRBV7-2 and TRBJ2-3): GAGVSQSPSNKVTEKGKDVELRCDPISGHTALYWYRQSLGQGLEFLIYFQGNSAPDKSGLPSDRFSAERTGGSVSTLTIQRTQQEDSAVYLCASSRTSGYYTDTQYFGPGTRLTVL.

This clonotype was observed at least ten times. The chain joins TRBV20-1 to TRBJ2-3; D is unresolved. V was shortened by 0 bases and J by 1 base, with 8 bases between the two germline ends. CDR1 is DFQATT, CDR2 SNEGSKA, per germline (reference sequence). The CDR3 contains 14 residues. Written as DNA, the CDR3 is TGCAGTGCTAGAGATTGGGCGGGCACAGATACGCAGTATTTT. It is translated as CSARDWAGTDTQYF.

This clonotype came up many times. This chain uses TRBV7-3 with TRBJ1-1; TRBD1 matches 9 bases. The germline V gene encodes CDR1 SGHTA and CDR2 FQGTGA. After removal of 5 bases from V and 3 bases from J, the junction contained 4 bases not matched to a gene. This CDR3 is built from 14 residues. The CDR3 sequence is CASSPGQGYTEAFF. The CDR3 DNA is TGTGCCAGCAGCCCGGGACAGGGATACACTGAAGCTTTCTTT.

CDR3 in amino acids: CASSLPGTGLGNTEAFF. The CDR3 nucleotides are TGCGCCAGCAGCTTGCCTGGGACAGGCTTGGGTAACACTGAAGCTTTCTTT. V gene TRBV5-1 combines with J gene TRBJ1-1; TRBD1 matches 8 bases. Trimming took 1 base from V and 2 from J; bases not matched to a gene: 10. Germline lookup yields CDR1 SGHRS and CDR2 YFSETQ. The CDR3 sequence is 17 residues long.

This clonotype was counted at least ten times. The rearrangement links TRBV6-6 to TRBJ2-7; TRBD1 might be the D (6 bases). V was pared by 6 bases and J by 2 bases, with 11 bases between. Germline V CDR1 and CDR2: MNHNY, SVGAGI (reference sequence). This CDR3 is 13 amino acids long. The chain's CDR3 is CASSQGQPYEQYF. DNA of the CDR3: TGTGCCAGCAGCCAAGGACAGCCCTACGAGCAGTACTTC.

The sample holds many counts of this clonotype. V usage is TRBV20-1 and J usage is TRBJ1-4; D not resolved. Per germline, CDR1 DFQATT and CDR2 SNEGSKA (reference sequence). V dropped 7 bases and J dropped 0 bases, with 12 bases sitting between them. This CDR3 spans 14 amino acids. In DNA, the CDR3 is TGCAGTGGTCGGGATGCTGCAACTAATGAAAAACTGTTTTTT. Translation gives CSGRDAATNEKLFF.

This clonotype has a count of ten or more. The rearrangement joins TRBV15 to TRBJ1-5; D uncertain. Trimming stripped 1 base from V and 5 bases from J, with 9 bases between. CDR1 is LNHNV, CDR2 YYDKDF, per germline (reference sequence). The CDR3 sequence is 14 residues long. CDR3 sequence (DNA): TGTGCCACCAGCAGAGGGCTGTTGCATCAGCCCCAGCATTTT. Amino acids: CATSRGLLHQPQHF.

There are many counts of this clonotype. The rearrangement uses TRBV7-9 and TRBJ1-2; D is unresolved. V lost 5 bases and J 8 bases, leaving 12 bases between the germline ends. In germline, CDR1 is SEHNR, CDR2 FQNEAQ (reference sequence). CDR3 length equals 12 residues. CDR3 sequence (DNA): TGTGCCAGCAGCCCGCGGGGTTGGGGCTACACCTTC. Protein: CASSPRGWGYTF.

This clonotype was picked up many times. The chain couples TRBV20-1 to TRBJ2-3, with a tentative D call TRBD2 (6 bases). In germline, CDR1 is DFQATT, CDR2 SNEGSKA (reference sequence). This CDR3 is 13 amino acids long. The V end lost 5 bases, the J end lost 2 bases, and 11 bases lay between the germline ends. CDR3 DNA: TGCAGTGCTGAAAGCGGGCTCACAGATACGCAGTATTTT. It encodes CSAESGLTDTQYF.